Described below is a single TCR beta chain sequence and its context. Its antigen is undetermined. Mismatch with germline at one junction end may stem from a read error. Germline V gene data show CDR1 as SEHNR and CDR2 as FQNEAQ (reference sequence). The CDR3 runs to 10 residues. The entry originates in a study of cytomegalovirus exposure and HLA in healthy donors. Study-wide points: Among TCR beta chains of equal frequency, HLA-associated ones were more clonally expanded in a later analysis. Rare sequences made up most TCRs, while some public TCRs were found in many donors. Later analysis identified a missense DCLRE1C variant that was linked to TCR beta V- and J-gene trimming. A later analysis showed TCR association rates differing by HLA locus, peaking at DRB1 and lowest at HLA-C.

The PCR used 60 Vbeta and 13 Jbeta primers. Clones were sequenced by immunoSEQ multiplex PCR, and TCRdb holds only the in-frame ones, with some missing. The data show around 70,000 clones, with roughly 81% seen just once and roughly 11% held by the top ten. Sequenced material: PBMCs. The chain carries TRBV7-9 and TRBJ2-3, with D hard to call. The TCR originated in a human donor in good health. CDR3 amino acids: CASSTYTQYF. The DNA for the CDR3 is TGTGCCAGCAGCACATATACGCAGTATTTT.